Each of the 18 T cell receptor beta chains below was sequenced from the same sample in a study of blood T cell repertoires in COVID-19. This table comes from immunoSEQ multiplex PCR, and its TCRdb copy is limited to in-frame clones, with some not included. Found here are 250,000 to 350,000 clones, over 75% of them singletons; the top ten hold approximately 7.8%. Sequenced input: peripheral blood. Receptor source: a woman in her forties or fifties who had recovered from COVID-19.

V and J are TRBV19 and TRBJ2-2; weak D call: TRBD2 (6 bases). The length of the CDR3 is 14 residues. In germline, CDR1 is LNHDA, CDR2 SQIVND (reference sequence). V was shortened by 5 bases and J by 3 bases, with 10 bases between the two germline ends. This chain's CDR3 is CASSRRGDTGELFF. Here the CDR3 DNA reads TGTGCCAGTAGTCGGCGCGGGGACACCGGGGAGCTGTTTTTT.

The chain is built from TRBV30 and TRBJ1-2, with D maybe TRBD1 (6 bases). This CDR3 is built from 14 residues. V dropped 4 bases and J dropped 8 bases, with 20 bases sitting between them. From germline, CDR1 is GTSNPN and CDR2 SVGIG (reference sequence). The CDR3 is CAWTDRRQVGGYTF. In DNA form, the CDR3 reads TGTGCCTGGACCGACCGAAGACAGGTGGGCGGCTACACCTTC. The full variable domain, completed using reference TRBV30 and TRBJ1-2, is SQTIHQWPATLVQPVGSPLSLECTVEGTSNPNLYWYRQAAGRGLQLLFYSVGIGQISSEVPQNLSASRPQDRQFILSSKKLLLSDSGFYLCAWTDRRQVGGYTFGSGTRLTVV.

The CDR3 region has the DNA TGTGCCTGGAGCTTAAAATCCGGGACAGGGGTTAATGAGCAGTTCTTC. Its translation is CAWSLKSGTGVNEQFF. This chain uses TRBV30 with TRBJ2-1, with TRBD1 matching over 10 bases. Germline assignment: CDR1 GTSNPN and CDR2 SVGIG (reference sequence). The length of the CDR3 is 16 residues. Germline trimming cut 3 bases from V and 7 bases from J; bases unmatched to any gene: 12. The variable domain in full, with the rest retrieved from reference TRBV30 and TRBJ2-1, is SQTIHQWPATLVQPVGSPLSLECTVEGTSNPNLYWYRQAAGRGLQLLFYSVGIGQISSEVPQNLSASRPQDRQFILSSKKLLLSDSGFYLCAWSLKSGTGVNEQFFGPGTRLTVL.

The V and J genes are TRBV20-1 and TRBJ2-3; 12 positions match TRBD2. The length of the CDR3 is 11 residues. The germline V gene encodes CDR1 DFQATT and CDR2 SNEGSKA (reference sequence). V was clipped by 1 base and J by 15 bases; unmatched bases: 2. The CDR3 sequence: CSARGTSGTYF. CDR3 bases: TGCAGTGCTAGAGGGACTAGCGGGACCTATTTT.

This clone has a single count. The J gene is TRBJ1-2, the V gene TRBV27; D might be TRBD1 (6 bases). The CDR3 length is 15 residues. Trimming removed 0 bases from V and 6 bases from J, with 14 bases in between. Germline CDR1 reads MNHEY; CDR2 reads SMNVEV (reference sequence). In DNA form, the CDR3 reads TGTGCCAGCAGTTTATCACACCGGGACAATCATGGCTACACCTTC. Translation gives CASSLSHRDNHGYTF.

In regard to this clone: Germline and junction disagree at one end, which may indicate a read error. The chain employs TRBV13 and TRBJ2-6; D not resolved. This CDR3 comprises 15 residues. Germline V gene sequence: CDR1 PRHDT, CDR2 FYEKMQ (reference sequence). CDR3 region: CASSLGRSGANVLTF. The CDR3 DNA reads as TGTGCCAGCAGCCTAGGTCGCTCTGGGGCCAACGTCCTGACTTTC.

V is TRBV4-3 and J is TRBJ2-3; tentatively, D is TRBD2 (6 bases). V was pared by 1 base and J by 0 bases, with 8 bases between. The CDR3 sequence is 15 residues long. Germline V gene lookup returns CDR1 LGHNA and CDR2 YSLEER. The CDR3 loop is CASSQAGTSTDTQYF. In DNA form, the CDR3 reads TGCGCCAGCAGCCAAGCCGGGACTAGCACAGATACGCAGTATTTT.

The chain combines TRBV12-3 or TRBV12-4 with TRBJ2-1; 9 nucleotides align to TRBD1. The CDR3 is 13 residues long. With V trimmed by 6 bases and J by 9 bases, 6 bases remained unmatched. The DNA of the CDR3 is TGTGCCAGCAGAAGACAGGGGGTAGCTGAGCAGTTCTTC. Amino acid sequence: CASRRQGVAEQFF.

This chain links TRBV6-2 or TRBV6-3 with TRBJ2-1, with 10 positions matching TRBD2. J gave up 5 bases and V 6 bases, and 4 bases lay outside the gene matches. The CDR3 is 14 residues long. In germline, CDR1 is MNHEY, CDR2 SVGEGT. CDR3 in DNA: TGTGCCAGCAGCCCTAGCGGGGGTCACAATGAGCAGTTCTTC. It encodes CASSPSGGHNEQFF.

This sequence joins TRBV19 and TRBJ2-1, with 8 bases fitting TRBD2. In germline, CDR1 is LNHDA, CDR2 SQIVND (reference sequence). This CDR3 comprises 15 residues. J gave up 9 bases and V 1 base, and 8 bases lay outside the gene matches. The DNA of the CDR3 is TGTGCCAGTAGTATAGGCGGGGGGCCCTCTAGTGAGCAGTTCTTC. Its protein product is CASSIGGGPSSEQFF. The variable domain in full, with the rest retrieved from reference TRBV19 and TRBJ2-1, is DGGITQSPKYLFRKEGQNVTLSCEQNLNHDAMYWYRQDPGQGLRLIYYSQIVNDFQKGDIAEGYSVSREKKESFPLTVTSAQKNPTAFYLCASSIGGGPSSEQFFGPGTRLTVL.

The chain uses TRBV10-3 and TRBJ1-5, with a weak D call TRBD1 (5 bases). The CDR3 loop spans 14 amino acids. With 3 bases removed from V and 1 base from J, the gap between germline ends came to 7 bases. Per the germline V gene, CDR1 is ENHRY and CDR2 is SYGVKD. The CDR3 spells CAISDRTSNQPQHF. The CDR3 nucleotides read TGTGCCATCAGTGATAGGACAAGCAATCAGCCCCAGCATTTT.

The genes are TRBV6-1 and TRBJ2-5; TRBD2 might be the D (5 bases). The CDR3 spans 11 residues. Germline V gene data show CDR1 as MNHNS and CDR2 as SASEGT. V lost 1 base, J lost 9 bases, and 6 bases lay in between. The CDR3 sequence: CASSEEDSQYF. The DNA of the CDR3 is TGTGCCAGCAGTGAAGAGGACTCCCAGTACTTC.

The V and J genes are TRBV5-1 and TRBJ2-4; D may be TRBD2 (6 bases). CDR3 size: 13 residues. CDR1 and CDR2 from the germline V gene are SGHRS and YFSETQ. Trimming removed 0 bases from V and 11 bases from J, with 12 bases in between. The CDR3 here is CASSLARPGVQYF. The CDR3, as DNA: TGCGCCAGCAGCTTGGCCCGTCCGGGGGTTCAGTACTTC.

The chain links TRBV7-8 to TRBJ2-2, with a tentative D call TRBD1 (6 bases). CDR1 is SGHVS, CDR2 FQNEAQ, per germline. The CDR3 length is 17 residues. The V end was cut by 1 base, the J end by 2 bases, with 14 bases between. This CDR3 reads CASSLGHRVGNTGELFF. The CDR3, as DNA: TGTGCCAGCAGCTTAGGTCACAGGGTAGGAAACACCGGGGAGCTGTTTTTT.

This chain connects TRBV28 to TRBJ1-5; TRBD1 aligns across 8 bases. Germline values: CDR1 MDHEN, CDR2 SYDVKM. The CDR3 spans 19 residues. V shed 5 bases and J 2 bases; nucleotides not matched to a gene: 17. CDR3 loop: CASSMRAGTGQWGNQPQHF. As DNA, the CDR3 is TGTGCCAGCAGTATGCGGGCTGGGACAGGACAATGGGGCAATCAGCCCCAGCATTTT.

The V and J genes are TRBV28 and TRBJ1-2; a weak D match, TRBD1 (6 bases). Germline V CDR1 and CDR2: MDHEN, SYDVKM. Trimming stripped 5 bases from V and 8 bases from J, with 15 bases between. The CDR3 is made up of 13 amino acids. The CDR3 sequence is CASSPGQPRGYTF. The DNA of the CDR3 is TGTGCCAGCAGTCCAGGACAGCCGAGGGGCTACACCTTC.

The V call is TRBV6-2 or TRBV6-3, the J call TRBJ2-2; maybe TRBD2 (6 bases). Trimming left V 2 bases short and J 0 bases short, with 19 bases between. CDR3 length: 19 residues. Germline loops: CDR1 MNHEY, CDR2 SVGEGT. In DNA, the CDR3 is TGTGCCAGCAGTTACCTCGAAGCGGGCGGCCCAACGAACACCGGGGAGCTGTTTTTT. Translated: CASSYLEAGGPTNTGELFF.

The chain employs TRBV28 and TRBJ2-6; possible D gene TRBD1, 5 bases. V dropped 3 bases and J dropped 0 bases, with 9 bases sitting between them. This CDR3 comprises 16 residues. The germline gives CDR1 MDHEN, CDR2 SYDVKM. DNA for the CDR3: TGTGCCAGCAGTTTGGTGGACAACTCTGGGGCCAACGTCCTGACTTTC. Translation: CASSLVDNSGANVLTF. Based on the CDR3 plus reference TRBV28 and TRBJ2-6, the full variable domain is DVKVTQSSRYLVKRTGEKVFLECVQDMDHENMFWYRQDPGLGLRLIYFSYDVKMKEKGDIPEGYSVSREKKERFSLILESASTNQTSMYLCASSLVDNSGANVLTFGAGSRLTVL.